These T cell receptor beta chains were read from a single sample in a study of spatial heterogeneity in lung cancer. TCRdb reanalysed the 5' RACE reads using MiXCR and keeps one entry per CDR3 protein. The repertoire holds 49,000 or so distinct CDR3 sequences, over 9.5% seen once, with roughly 45% in the top ten. The source was PBMCs, collected at surgery. The receptors stem from a female donor with early-stage non-small cell lung cancer. Both conserved end residues are part of each CDR3. D genes are given only for firm matches. Size tells how often a clone was seen (once, few, many) or the class of an expanded clone, and some rows leave it out.

J: TRBJ1-1; size: few; D: .; V: TRBV28; CDR3: CASRTEMNTEAFF; DNA: TGTGCCAGCAGGACGGAGATGAACACTGAAGCTTTCTTT
J: TRBJ2-7; size: many; D: TRBD2; V: TRBV7-8; CDR3: CASSPYRLAGDYEQYF; DNA: TGTGCCAGCAGTCCTTACCGACTAGCGGGGGACTACGAGCAGTACTTC
J: TRBJ2-4; size: many; D: .; V: TRBV11-2; CDR3: CASSSRLAKNIQYF; DNA: TGTGCCAGCAGCTCCCGACTTGCCAAAAACATTCAGTACTTC
J: TRBJ1-1; size: many; D: .; V: TRBV20-1; CDR3: CSARDGVGAFF; DNA: TGCAGTGCTAGAGATGGGGTCGGAGCTTTCTTT
J: TRBJ1-1; size: .; D: TRBD1; V: TRBV19; CDR3: CASSVDRAQNTEAFF; DNA: TGTGCCAGTAGTGTGGACAGGGCCCAAAACACTGAAGCTTTCTTT
J: TRBJ2-3; size: .; D: TRBD1; V: TRBV5-4; CDR3: CASSLRRQGTDTQYF; DNA: TGTGCCAGCAGCCTTCGGAGACAGGGAACAGATACGCAGTATTTT
J: TRBJ2-3; size: .; D: TRBD2; V: TRBV28; CDR3: CASSYVLAGASSTHRSQYF; DNA: TGTGCCAGCAGCTACGTACTAGCGGGGGCTTCATCAACGCACAGATCGCAGTATTTT
J: TRBJ2-2; size: many; D: TRBD1; V: TRBV12-3/TRBV12-4; CDR3: CASSLGQGLTGELFF; DNA: TGTGCCAGCAGTTTGGGACAGGGCCTCACCGGGGAGCTGTTTTTT
J: TRBJ2-2; size: many; D: .; V: TRBV5-4; CDR3: CASTLGPLNTGELFF; DNA: TGTGCCAGCACCTTGGGACCTTTGAACACCGGGGAGCTGTTTTTT
J: TRBJ1-6; size: .; D: TRBD1; V: TRBV11-2; CDR3: CASSRDRLLYNSPLHF; DNA: TGTGCCAGCAGCCGGGACAGGCTCCTCTATAATTCACCCCTCCACTTT
J: TRBJ1-5; size: many; D: .; V: TRBV3-1; CDR3: CASSPSSTGRSNQPQHF; DNA: TGTGCCAGCAGCCCATCATCCACGGGGCGTAGCAATCAGCCCCAGCATTTT
J: TRBJ1-2; size: many; D: .; V: TRBV7-2; CDR3: CASSLIPGSSGYTF; DNA: TGTGCCAGCAGCTTAATCCCAGGGAGTAGTGGCTACACCTTC
J: TRBJ1-3; size: few; D: .; V: TRBV7-2; CDR3: CASSFRGVHSGNTIYF; DNA: TGTGCCAGCAGCTTTAGGGGGGTTCACTCTGGAAACACCATATATTTT
J: TRBJ1-2; size: few; D: TRBD1; V: TRBV20-1; CDR3: CSARDQGGLSGYTF; DNA: TGCAGTGCTAGAGATCAGGGGGGCCTCTCTGGCTACACCTTC
J: TRBJ2-3; size: many; D: TRBD2; V: TRBV28; CDR3: CASSWGLAGGETDTQYF; DNA: TGTGCCAGCAGTTGGGGACTAGCGGGGGGTGAGACAGATACGCAGTATTTT
J: TRBJ2-5; size: .; D: TRBD1; V: TRBV7-7; CDR3: CASSPGQGDETQYF; DNA: TGTGCCAGCAGCCCGGGACAGGGTGATGAGACCCAGTACTTC
J: TRBJ2-1; size: few; D: .; V: TRBV19; CDR3: CASSIVPAFRNDNEQFF; DNA: TGTGCCAGTAGTATCGTCCCAGCGTTCCGGAACGACAATGAGCAGTTCTTC